This T cell receptor beta chain appears in the sequencing data of a study of spatial heterogeneity in lung cancer. Study-level information: Sequencing of follow-up PBMC samples took place when they were available, at a median of approximately 2 years after resection. Whole-study findings and limits: There were more appearances of ubiquitous expanded tumor TCRs in blood at resection than at follow-up.

Noted time point: blood at routine non-recurrence follow-up after resection. Tumor, nontumor lung or frozen PBMC supplied whole RNA, sequenced without sorting. TCRdb re-called the 5' RACE reads with MiXCR, one entry per CDR3 protein. In the table there are 85,000 to 100,000 distinct CDR3 sequences, 15% to 20% of which are singletons. This CDR3 is built from 15 residues. The V gene's germline CDR1 is DFQATT and CDR2 SNEGSKA (reference sequence). The trim removed 2 bases at V and 5 bases at J, leaving 10 bases unmatched. As concerns this clonotype: As yet, its antigen is unknown.

Source: PBMCs, taken at follow-up. The sequence derives from a male donor with early-stage non-small cell lung cancer. The chain couples TRBV20-1 to TRBJ2-7; 9 bases are a match to TRBD1. CDR3 DNA: TGCAGTGCTAGAACCTCCGGGACAGGGAACCACGAGCAGTACTTC. Amino acid sequence: CSARTSGTGNHEQYF.